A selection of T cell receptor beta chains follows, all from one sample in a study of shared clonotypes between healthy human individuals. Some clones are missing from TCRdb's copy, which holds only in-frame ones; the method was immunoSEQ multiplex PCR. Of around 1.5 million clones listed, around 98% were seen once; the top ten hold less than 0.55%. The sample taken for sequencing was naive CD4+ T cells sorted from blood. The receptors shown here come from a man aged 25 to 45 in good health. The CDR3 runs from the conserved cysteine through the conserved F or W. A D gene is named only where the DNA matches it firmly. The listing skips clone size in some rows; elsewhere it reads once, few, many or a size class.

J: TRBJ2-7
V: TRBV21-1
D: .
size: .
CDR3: CASSKVAIASYEQYF
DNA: TGTGCCAGCAGCAAAGTGGCCATAGCCTCCTACGAGCAGTACTTC

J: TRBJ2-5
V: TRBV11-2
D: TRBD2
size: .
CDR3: CASSLDARSSGRDFETQYF
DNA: TGTGCCAGCAGCTTAGATGCCCGTTCTAGCGGGAGGGATTTCGAGACCCAGTACTTC

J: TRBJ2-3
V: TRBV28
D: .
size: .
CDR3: CASSSNTDTQYF
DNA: TGTGCCAGCAGTTCCAACACAGATACGCAGTATTTT

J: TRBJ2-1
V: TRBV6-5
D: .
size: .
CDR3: CASSYSRFGAGNEQFF
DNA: TGTGCCAGCAGTTACTCGAGGTTTGGGGCGGGCAATGAGCAGTTCTTC

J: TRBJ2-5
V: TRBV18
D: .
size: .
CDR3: CASSPGLVIQETQYF
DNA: TGTGCCAGCTCACCCGGCCTTGTGATCCAAGAGACCCAGTACTTC

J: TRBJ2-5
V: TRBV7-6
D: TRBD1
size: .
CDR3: CASSRDRGETQYF
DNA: TGTGCCAGCAGTCGAGACAGGGGTGAGACCCAGTACTTC

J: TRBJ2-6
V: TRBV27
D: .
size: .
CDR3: CASSPLSRPSGANVLTF
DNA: TGTGCCAGCAGCCCCCTCAGTCGCCCCTCTGGGGCCAACGTCCTGACTTTC

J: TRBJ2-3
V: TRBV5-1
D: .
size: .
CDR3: CASSFPGTETDTQYF
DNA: TGCGCCAGCAGCTTCCCCGGGACCGAAACAGATACGCAGTATTTT

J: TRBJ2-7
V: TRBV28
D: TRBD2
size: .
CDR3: CASSLMVDPPGTSGPLF
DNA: TGTGCCAGCAGTTTAATGGTTGATCCTCCCGGGACTAGCGGACCACTCTTC

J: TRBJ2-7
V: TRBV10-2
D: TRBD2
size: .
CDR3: CASKGTNYEQYF
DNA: TGCGCCAGCAAGGGGACTAACTACGAGCAGTACTTC

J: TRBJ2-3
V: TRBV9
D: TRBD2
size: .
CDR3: CASSDKRELADTQYF
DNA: TGTGCCAGCTCAGACAAGCGGGAGTTGGCAGATACGCAGTATTTT

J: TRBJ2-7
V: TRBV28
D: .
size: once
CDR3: CASRSIWGEQYF
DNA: TGTGCCAGCAGATCCATTTGGGGCGAGCAGTACTTC

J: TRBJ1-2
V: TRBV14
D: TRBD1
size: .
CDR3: CASSSPAGQGAPNGYTF
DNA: TGTGCCAGCAGCTCACCCGCGGGACAGGGAGCGCCAAATGGCTACACCTTC

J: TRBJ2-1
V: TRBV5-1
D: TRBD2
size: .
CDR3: CASVREDSYNEQFF
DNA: TGCGCCAGCGTGCGGGAGGACTCCTACAATGAGCAGTTCTTC

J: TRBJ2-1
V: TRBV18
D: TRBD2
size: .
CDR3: CASSRTSGRANEQFF
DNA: TGTGCCAGCTCACGGACTAGCGGGAGGGCCAATGAGCAGTTCTTC

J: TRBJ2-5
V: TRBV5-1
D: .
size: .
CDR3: CASSSGLVADQETQYF
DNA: TGCGCCAGCAGTTCTGGCCTGGTAGCGGACCAAGAGACCCAGTACTTC

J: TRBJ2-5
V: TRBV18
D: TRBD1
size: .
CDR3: CASSPPGQGEETQYF
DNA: TGTGCCAGCTCACCACCGGGACAGGGCGAAGAGACCCAGTACTTC

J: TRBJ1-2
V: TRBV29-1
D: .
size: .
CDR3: CSVAQGPYGYTF
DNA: TGCAGCGTCGCACAGGGACCGTATGGCTACACCTTC

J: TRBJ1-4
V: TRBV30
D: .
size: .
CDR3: CARSVQAINEKLFF
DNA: TGTGCCCGGAGTGTACAGGCCATTAATGAAAAACTGTTTTTT

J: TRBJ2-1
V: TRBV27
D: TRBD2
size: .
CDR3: CASSLSWTSGRFRYNEQFF
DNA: TGTGCCAGCAGTTTATCATGGACTAGCGGGCGGTTTCGTTACAATGAGCAGTTCTTC

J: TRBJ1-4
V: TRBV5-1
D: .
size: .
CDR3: CASSLVPGADEKLFF
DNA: TGCGCCAGCAGCTTGGTACCAGGGGCGGATGAAAAACTGTTTTTT

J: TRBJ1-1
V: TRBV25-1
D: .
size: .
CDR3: CASSEYSGLGTEAFF
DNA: TGTGCCAGCAGTGAATATTCCGGGCTTGGCACTGAAGCTTTCTTT

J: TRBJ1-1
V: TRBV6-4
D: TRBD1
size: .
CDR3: CASRERNRGRGKGTEAFF
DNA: TGTGCCAGCAGAGAACGAAACAGGGGGCGCGGAAAGGGGACTGAAGCTTTCTTT

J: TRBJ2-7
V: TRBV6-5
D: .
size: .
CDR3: CASSYRSEQYF
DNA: TGTGCCAGCAGTTACAGGTCAGAGCAGTACTTC

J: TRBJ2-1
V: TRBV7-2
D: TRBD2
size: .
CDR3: CASSFRLAGNEQFF
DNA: TGTGCCAGCAGCTTTCGACTAGCGGGAAATGAGCAGTTCTTC

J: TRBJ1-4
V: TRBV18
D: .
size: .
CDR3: CASSRVHRTTNEKLFF
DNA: TGTGCCAGCTCCCGAGTTCACCGAACAACTAATGAAAAACTGTTTTTT

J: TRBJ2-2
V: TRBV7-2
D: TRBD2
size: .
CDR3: CASSLRAAGGRGTGELFF
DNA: TGTGCCAGCAGCTTAAGGGCCGCCGGCGGGAGGGGGACCGGGGAGCTGTTTTTT

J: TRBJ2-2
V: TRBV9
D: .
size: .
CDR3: CASSPLGRVGTGELFF
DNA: TGTGCCAGCAGCCCCCTGGGCAGGGTGGGCACCGGGGAGCTGTTTTTT

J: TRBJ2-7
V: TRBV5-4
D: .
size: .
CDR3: CASSSGARVSYEQYF
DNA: TGTGCCAGCAGCAGTGGGGCAAGGGTCTCCTACGAGCAGTACTTC